This paragraph covers one TCR beta chain sequence. The sample belongs to a study of blood T cell repertoires in COVID-19. Study-level information: There were acute and convalescent COVID-19 samples, and they came from the United States, Italy and Spain. Sources were T cells, B-cell-depleted T cells, or PBMCs; the material itself was cDNA or gDNA.

Germline V CDR1 and CDR2: KGHSH, LQKENI. The CDR3 extends over 15 amino acids. V was cut by 1 base and J by 7 bases, with 11 bases left in between. As originally analysed: Estimated nucleated cell counts came from reference gene primer amplification. Sequenced by immunoSEQ multiplex PCR; TCRdb stores in-frame clones only, minus some. That table furnishes V, J and clone size, whereas the DNA furnished D and trimming. The sample carries 60,000 to 70,000 clones, approximately 79% recorded once. The specimen was peripheral blood. This chain links TRBV18 with TRBJ1-6, with D possibly being TRBD1 (6 bases). This TCR derives from a man in his sixties with acute or convalescent COVID-19. The DNA of the CDR3 is TGTGCCAGCTCACCACGGCAGGGGACAAATTCACCCCTCCACTTT. Amino acid sequence: CASSPRQGTNSPLHF.